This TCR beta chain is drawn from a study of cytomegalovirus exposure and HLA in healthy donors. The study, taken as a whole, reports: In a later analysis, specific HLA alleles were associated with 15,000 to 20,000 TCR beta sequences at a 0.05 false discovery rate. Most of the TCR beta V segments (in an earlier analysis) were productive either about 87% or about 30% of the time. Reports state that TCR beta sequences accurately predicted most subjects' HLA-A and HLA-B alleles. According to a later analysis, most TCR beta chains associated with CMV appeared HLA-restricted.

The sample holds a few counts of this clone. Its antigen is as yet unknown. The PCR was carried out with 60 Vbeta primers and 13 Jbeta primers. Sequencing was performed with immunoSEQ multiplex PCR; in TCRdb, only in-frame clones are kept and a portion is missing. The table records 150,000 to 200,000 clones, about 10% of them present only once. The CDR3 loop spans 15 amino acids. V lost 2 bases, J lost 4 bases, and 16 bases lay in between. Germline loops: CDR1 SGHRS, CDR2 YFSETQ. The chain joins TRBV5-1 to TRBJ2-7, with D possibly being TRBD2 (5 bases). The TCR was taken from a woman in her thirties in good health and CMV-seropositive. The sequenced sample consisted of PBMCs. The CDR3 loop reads CASSLRIGISYEQYF. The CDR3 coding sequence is TGCGCCAGCAGCTTACGGATCGGGATTAGTTACGAGCAGTACTTC.